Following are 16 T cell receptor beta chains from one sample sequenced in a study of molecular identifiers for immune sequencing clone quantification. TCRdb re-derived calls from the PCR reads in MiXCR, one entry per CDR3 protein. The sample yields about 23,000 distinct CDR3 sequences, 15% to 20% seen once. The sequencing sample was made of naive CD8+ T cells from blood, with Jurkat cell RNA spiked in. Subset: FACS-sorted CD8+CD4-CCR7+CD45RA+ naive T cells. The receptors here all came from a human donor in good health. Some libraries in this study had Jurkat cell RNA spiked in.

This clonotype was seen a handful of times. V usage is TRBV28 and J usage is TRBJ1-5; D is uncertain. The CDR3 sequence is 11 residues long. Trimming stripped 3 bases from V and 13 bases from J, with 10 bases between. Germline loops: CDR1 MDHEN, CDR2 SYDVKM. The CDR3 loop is CASSFAGLQHF. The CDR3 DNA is TGTGCCAGCAGTTTCGCTGGACTGCAGCATTTT.

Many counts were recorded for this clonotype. The CDR3 DNA is TGTGCCAGCATGGGGGGGTACGGCTATGGCTACACCTTC. Its protein is CASMGGYGYGYTF. This chain links TRBV6-5 with TRBJ1-2; D is possibly TRBD1 (5 bases). The germline CDR1 and CDR2 sequences are MNHEY and SVGAGI. The CDR3 sequence is 13 residues long. Trimming shortened V by 7 bases and J by 4 bases, and 13 bases separated the two germline ends.

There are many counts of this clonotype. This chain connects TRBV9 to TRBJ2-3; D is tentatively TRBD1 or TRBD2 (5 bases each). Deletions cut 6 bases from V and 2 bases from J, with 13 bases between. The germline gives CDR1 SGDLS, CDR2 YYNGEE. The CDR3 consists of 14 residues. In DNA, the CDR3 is TGTGCCAGCACCCCCGAGGGGCTCACAGATACGCAGTATTTT. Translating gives CASTPEGLTDTQYF.

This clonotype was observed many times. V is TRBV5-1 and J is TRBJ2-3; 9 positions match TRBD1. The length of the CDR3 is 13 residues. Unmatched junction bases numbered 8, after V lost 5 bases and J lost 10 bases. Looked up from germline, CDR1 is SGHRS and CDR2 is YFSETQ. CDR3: CASSSIRDRAQYF. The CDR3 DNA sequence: TGCGCCAGCAGTAGTATCCGGGACAGGGCGCAGTATTTT.

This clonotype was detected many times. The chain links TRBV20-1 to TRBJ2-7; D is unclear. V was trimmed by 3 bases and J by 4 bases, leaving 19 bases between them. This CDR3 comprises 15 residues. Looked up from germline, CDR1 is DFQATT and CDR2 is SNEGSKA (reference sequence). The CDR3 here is CSASGRWPEKYEQYF. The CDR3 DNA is TGCAGTGCTAGCGGACGGTGGCCAGAGAAGTACGAGCAGTACTTC.

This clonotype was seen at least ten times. CDR3 amino acids: CASSLSLSYEQYF. The CDR3 nucleotides are TGTGCCAGCAGTTTATCGCTGTCCTACGAGCAGTACTTC. The chain has TRBV27 and TRBJ2-7; D is unclear. V lost 0 bases and J 1 base, leaving 4 bases between the germline ends. Germline V CDR1 and CDR2: MNHEY, SMNVEV (reference sequence). This CDR3 comprises 13 residues.

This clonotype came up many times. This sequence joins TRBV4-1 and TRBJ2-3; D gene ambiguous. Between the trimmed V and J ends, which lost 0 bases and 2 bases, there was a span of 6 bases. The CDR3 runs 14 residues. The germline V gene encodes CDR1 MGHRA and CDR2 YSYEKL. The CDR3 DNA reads TGCGCCAGCAGCCAAGATGGGGTCACAGATACGCAGTATTTT. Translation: CASSQDGVTDTQYF.

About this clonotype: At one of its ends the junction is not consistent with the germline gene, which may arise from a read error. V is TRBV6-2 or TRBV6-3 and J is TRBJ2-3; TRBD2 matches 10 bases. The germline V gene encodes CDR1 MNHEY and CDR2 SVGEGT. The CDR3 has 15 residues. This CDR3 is CVSSGLAVTTDTQCF. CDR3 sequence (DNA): TGTGTCAGCAGTGGACTAGCGGTGACCACAGATACGCAGTGTTTT.

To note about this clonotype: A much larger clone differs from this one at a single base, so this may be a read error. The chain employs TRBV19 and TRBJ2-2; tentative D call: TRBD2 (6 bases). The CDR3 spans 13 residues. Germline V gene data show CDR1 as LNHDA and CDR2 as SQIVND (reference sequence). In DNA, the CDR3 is TGTGCCAGTAAGATGGGGCACACCGGGGGGCTGTTTTTT. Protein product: CASKMGHTGGLFF. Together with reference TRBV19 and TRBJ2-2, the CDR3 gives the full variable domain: DGGITQSPKYLFRKEGQNVTLSCEQNLNHDAMYWYRQDPGQGLRLIYYSQIVNDFQKGDIAEGYSVSREKKESFPLTVTSAQKNPTAFYLCASKMGHTGGLFFGEGSRLTVL.

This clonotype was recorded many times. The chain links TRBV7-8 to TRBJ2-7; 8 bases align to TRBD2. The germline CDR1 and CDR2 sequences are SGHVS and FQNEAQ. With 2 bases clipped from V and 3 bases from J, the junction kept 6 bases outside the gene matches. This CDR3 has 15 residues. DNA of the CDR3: TGTGCCAGCAGCTTACCGGCGGGGGGACTCTACGAGCAGTACTTC. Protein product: CASSLPAGGLYEQYF.

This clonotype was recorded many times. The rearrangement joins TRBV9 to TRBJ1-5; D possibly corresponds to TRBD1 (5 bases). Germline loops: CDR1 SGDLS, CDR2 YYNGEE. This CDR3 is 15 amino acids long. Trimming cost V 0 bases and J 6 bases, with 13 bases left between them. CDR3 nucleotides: TGTGCCAGCAGCGTAGACGAGGGGACCGGTCAGCCCCAGCATTTT. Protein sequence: CASSVDEGTGQPQHF.

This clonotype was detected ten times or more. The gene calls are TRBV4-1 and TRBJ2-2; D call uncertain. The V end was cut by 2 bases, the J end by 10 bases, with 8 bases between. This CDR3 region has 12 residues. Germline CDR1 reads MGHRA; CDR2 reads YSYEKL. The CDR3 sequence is CASSQPAMELFF. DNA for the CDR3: TGCGCCAGCAGCCAACCGGCGATGGAGCTGTTTTTT.

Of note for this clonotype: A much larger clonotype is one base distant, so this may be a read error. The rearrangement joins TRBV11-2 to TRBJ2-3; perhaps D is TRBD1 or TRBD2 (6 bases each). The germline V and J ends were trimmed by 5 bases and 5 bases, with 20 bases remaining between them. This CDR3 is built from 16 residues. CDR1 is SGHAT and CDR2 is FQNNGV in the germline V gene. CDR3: CASSLNQGSAGDTQYF. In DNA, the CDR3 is TGTGCCAGCAGCCTCAATCAGGGGTCAGCGGGAGATACGCAGTATTTT.

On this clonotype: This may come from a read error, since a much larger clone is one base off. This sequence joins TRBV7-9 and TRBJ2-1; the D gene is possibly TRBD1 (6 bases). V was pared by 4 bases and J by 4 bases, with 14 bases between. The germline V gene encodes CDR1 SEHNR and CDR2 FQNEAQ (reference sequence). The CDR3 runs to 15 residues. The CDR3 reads CASSSVRGQYNEQFF. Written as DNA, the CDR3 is TGTGCCAGCAGCTCAGTCCGAGGACAGTACAATGAGCAGTTCTTC.

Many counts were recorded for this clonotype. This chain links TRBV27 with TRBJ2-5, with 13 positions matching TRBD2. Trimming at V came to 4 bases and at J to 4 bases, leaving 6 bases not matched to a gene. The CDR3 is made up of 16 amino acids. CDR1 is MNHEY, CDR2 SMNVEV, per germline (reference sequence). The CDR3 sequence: CASSSWTSGSSETQYF. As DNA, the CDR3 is TGTGCCAGCAGTTCCTGGACTAGCGGGAGCTCAGAGACCCAGTACTTC.

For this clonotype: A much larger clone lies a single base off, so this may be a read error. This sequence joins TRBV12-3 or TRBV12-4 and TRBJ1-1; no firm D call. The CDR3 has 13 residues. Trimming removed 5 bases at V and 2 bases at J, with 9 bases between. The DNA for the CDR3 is TGTGCCAGCAGTCTTTGGGGAAACACTGAAGCTTTCTTT. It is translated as CASSLWGNTEAFF.